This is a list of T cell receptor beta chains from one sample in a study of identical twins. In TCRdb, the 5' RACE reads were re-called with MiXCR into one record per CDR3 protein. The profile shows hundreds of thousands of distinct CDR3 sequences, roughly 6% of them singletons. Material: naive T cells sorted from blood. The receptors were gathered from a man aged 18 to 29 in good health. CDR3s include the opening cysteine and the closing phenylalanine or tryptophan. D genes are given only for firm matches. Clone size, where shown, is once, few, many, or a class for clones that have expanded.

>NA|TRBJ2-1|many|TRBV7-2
TGTGCCAGCAGCTGGAGACTTGACAATGAGCAGTTCTTC
CASSWRLDNEQFF
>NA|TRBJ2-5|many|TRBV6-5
TGTGCCAGCAGTTACTCGAAAAAGAGATTACTGTTAGAGGCCCAGTACTTC
CASSYSKKRLLLEAQYF
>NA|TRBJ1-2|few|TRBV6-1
TGTGCCAGCAGTGAAGCCCCCGGGACCCACTATGGCTACACCTTC
CASSEAPGTHYGYTF
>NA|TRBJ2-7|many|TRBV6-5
TGTGCCAGCAGTTATTGGTCAGCGGGCTACGAGCAGTACTTC
CASSYWSAGYEQYF
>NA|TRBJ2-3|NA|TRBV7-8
TGTGCCAGCAGCTTAACCGGGACACCTAGCACAGATACGCAGTATTTT
CASSLTGTPSTDTQYF
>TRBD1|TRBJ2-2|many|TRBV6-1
TGTGCCACGACAGGGCCGAACACCGGGGAGCTGTTTTTT
CATTGPNTGELFF
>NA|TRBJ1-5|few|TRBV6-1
TGTGCCAGCTCAGCAGGTTATAGCAATCAGCCCCAGCATTTT
CASSAGYSNQPQHF
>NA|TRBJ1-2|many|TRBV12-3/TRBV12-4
TGTGCCAGCAGTTTAACCGCGTCAGGCTATGGCTACACCTTC
CASSLTASGYGYTF
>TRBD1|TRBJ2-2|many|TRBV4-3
TGCGCCAGCAGCCAAGATAGGGACAGGGGGAACACCGGGGAGCTGTTTTTT
CASSQDRDRGNTGELFF
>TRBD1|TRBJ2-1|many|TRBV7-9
TGTGCCAGCAGCCCACAAACCGGGACAGGGATCTATGAGCAGTTCTTC
CASSPQTGTGIYEQFF
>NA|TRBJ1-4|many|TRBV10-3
TGTGCCATCAGTGCTAATGAAAAACTGTTTTTT
CAISANEKLFF
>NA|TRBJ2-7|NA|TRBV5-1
TGCGCCAGCCAGGGACCCCACGAGCAGTACTTC
CASQGPHEQYF
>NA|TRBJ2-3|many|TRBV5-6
TGTGCCAGCAGCTTGAAGGGCGGACGCCGGACAGATACGCAGTATTTT
CASSLKGGRRTDTQYF
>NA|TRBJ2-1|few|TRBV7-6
TGTGCCAGCAGCTTAGTTGGTAGGGGAGATGAGCAGTTCTTC
CASSLVGRGDEQFF
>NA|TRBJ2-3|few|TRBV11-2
TGTGCCAGCTACCGGGGCACAGATACGCAGTATTTT
CASYRGTDTQYF
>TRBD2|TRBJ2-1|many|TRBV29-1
TGCAGCGTTGGTGAGGGGAGGGATGAGCAGTTCTTC
CSVGEGRDEQFF
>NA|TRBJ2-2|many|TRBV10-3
TGTGCCATCGCCAAGGGGGTCGGGGAGCTGTTTTTT
CAIAKGVGELFF